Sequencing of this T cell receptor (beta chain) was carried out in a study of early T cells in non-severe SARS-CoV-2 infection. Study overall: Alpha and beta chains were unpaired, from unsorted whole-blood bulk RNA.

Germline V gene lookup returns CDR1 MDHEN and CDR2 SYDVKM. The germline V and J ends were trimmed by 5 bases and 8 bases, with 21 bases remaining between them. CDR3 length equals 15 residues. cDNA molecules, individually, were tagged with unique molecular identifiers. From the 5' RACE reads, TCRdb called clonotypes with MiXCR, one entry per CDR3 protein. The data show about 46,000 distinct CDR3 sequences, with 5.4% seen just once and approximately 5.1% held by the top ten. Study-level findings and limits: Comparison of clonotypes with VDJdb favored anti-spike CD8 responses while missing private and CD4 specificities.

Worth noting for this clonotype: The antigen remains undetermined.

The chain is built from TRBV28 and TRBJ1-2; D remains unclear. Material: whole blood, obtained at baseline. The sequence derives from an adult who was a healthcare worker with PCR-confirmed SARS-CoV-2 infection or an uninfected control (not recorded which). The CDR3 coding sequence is TGTGCCAGCAGTCCTCGGCAACCGGGTTTGGAAGGCTACACCTTC. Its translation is CASSPRQPGLEGYTF.